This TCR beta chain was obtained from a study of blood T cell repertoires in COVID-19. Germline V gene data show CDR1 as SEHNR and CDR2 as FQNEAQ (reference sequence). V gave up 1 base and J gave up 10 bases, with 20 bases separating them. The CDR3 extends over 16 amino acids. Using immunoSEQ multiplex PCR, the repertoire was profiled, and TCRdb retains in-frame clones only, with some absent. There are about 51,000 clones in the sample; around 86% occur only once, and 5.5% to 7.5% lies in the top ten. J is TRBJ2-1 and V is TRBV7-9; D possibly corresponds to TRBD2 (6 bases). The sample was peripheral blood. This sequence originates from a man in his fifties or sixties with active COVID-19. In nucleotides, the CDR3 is TGTGCCAGCAGCTTAGTCAGGGTGGGGACTGAAGTCGAGCAGTTCTTC. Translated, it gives CASSLVRVGTEVEQFF.